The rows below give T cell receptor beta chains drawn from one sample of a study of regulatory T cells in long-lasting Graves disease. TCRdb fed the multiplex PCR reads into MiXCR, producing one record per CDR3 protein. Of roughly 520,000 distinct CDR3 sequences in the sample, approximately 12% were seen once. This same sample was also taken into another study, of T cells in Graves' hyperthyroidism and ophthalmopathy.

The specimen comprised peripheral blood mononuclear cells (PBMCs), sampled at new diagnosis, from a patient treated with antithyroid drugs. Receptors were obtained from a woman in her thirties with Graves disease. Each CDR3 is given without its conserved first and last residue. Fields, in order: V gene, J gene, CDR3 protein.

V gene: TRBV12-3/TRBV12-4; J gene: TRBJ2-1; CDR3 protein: ASSLRGSNNEQF
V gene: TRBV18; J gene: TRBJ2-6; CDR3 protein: ASSLSGQGSGANVLT
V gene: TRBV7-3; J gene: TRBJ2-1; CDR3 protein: ASSTRRGEQF
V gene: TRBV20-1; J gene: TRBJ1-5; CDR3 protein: SARGSNQPQH
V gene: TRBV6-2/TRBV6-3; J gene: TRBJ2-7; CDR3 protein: ASSEGWGVTYEQY
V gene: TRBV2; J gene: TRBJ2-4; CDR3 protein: ASSEGRAGDIQY
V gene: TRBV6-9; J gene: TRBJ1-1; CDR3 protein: ASSYSAGPNAEAF
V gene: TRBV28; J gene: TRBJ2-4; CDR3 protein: AIGGGQNIQY
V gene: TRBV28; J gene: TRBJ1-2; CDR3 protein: ASSLFMTARQFNYGYT
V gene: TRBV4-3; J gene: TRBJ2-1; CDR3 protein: ASSRLTGVSYNEQF
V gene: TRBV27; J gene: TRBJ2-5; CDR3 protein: ASSLQGSAETQY
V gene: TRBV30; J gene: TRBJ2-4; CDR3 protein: AWRPTGVAIQY
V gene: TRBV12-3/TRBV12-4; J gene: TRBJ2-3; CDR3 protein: ASSRGLAGWPDTQY
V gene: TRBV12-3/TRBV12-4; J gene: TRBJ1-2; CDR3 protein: ASSFGLKGYT
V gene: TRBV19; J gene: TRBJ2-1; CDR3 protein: ASSIEEGSYNEQF
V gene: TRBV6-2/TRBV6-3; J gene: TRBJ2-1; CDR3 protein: ASGSRHALGEQF
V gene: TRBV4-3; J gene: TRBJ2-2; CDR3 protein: ASSQDPPSKPGELF
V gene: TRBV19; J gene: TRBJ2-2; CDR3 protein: ASINLRTGELF
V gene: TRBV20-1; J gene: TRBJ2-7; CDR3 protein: SAQPYSGSYGYEQY
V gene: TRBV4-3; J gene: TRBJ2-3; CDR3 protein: ASSQECHGTGFTDTQY
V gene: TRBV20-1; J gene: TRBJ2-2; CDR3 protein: SAPERPNTGELF
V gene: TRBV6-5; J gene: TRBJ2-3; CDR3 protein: ASSYSRGGVDTQY
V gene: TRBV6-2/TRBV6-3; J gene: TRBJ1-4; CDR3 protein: ASRRQGAEKLF
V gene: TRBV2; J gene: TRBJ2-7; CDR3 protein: ASSEFLGRLYEQY
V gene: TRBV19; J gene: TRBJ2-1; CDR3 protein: ASSIASGTYNEQF
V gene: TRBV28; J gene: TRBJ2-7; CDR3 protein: ASSLQGGWEQY
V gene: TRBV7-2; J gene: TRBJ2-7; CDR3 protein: ASSPISGSTYEQY
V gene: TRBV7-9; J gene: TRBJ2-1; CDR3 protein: ASSFKQGYNEQF
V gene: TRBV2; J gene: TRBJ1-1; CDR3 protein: ASSDPDGHTRVNTEAF
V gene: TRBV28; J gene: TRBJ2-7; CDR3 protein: ASGTSGLGYEQY
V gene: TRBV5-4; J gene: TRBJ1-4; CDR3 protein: ASSLRGSEKLF
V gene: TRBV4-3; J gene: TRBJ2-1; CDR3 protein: ASSPWLSGRGNEQF
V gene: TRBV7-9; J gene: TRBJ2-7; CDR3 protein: ASSLNRGLGYEQY
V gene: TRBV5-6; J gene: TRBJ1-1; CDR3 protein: ASSLSAGYMNTEAF
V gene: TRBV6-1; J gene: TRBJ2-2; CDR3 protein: ASTHRDPVVTGELF
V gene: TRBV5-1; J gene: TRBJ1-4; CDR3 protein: ASSPTGNEKLF
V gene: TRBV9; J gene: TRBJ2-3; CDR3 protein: ASSVLGGAGADTQY
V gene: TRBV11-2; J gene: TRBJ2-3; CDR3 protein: ASSLLLGSGSTDTQY
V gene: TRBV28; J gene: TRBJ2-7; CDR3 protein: ASKYRTYEQY
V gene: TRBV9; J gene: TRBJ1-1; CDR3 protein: ASSPSGGAEAF
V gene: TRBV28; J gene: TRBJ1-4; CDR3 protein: ASSLAPGYNEKLF
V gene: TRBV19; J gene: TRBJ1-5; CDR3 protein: ASSNNQPQH
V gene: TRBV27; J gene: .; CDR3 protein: ASSLSPSAGVSYNEQF
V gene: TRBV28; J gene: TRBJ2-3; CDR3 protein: ATWNTDTQY
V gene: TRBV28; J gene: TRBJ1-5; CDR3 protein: ASKLHGQSNQPQH
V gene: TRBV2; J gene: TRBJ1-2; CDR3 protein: ASSPRNSLNYGYT
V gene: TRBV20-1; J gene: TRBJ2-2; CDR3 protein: SASWGSGTGELF
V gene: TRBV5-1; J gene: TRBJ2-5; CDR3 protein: ASSLLAGGIDTQY
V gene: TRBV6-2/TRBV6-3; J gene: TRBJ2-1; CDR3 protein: ASNPGLDYGYSYNEQF
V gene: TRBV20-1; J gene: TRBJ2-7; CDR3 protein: SASSLLAEMRSEQY
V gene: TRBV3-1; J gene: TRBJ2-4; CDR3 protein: ASTPRPAMGAKNIQY
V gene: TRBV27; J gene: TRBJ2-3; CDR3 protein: ASSGVLRTSGSPDTQY
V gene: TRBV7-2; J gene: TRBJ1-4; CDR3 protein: ASSLVAREKLF